This T cell receptor beta chain was sequenced in a study of cytomegalovirus exposure and HLA in healthy donors. About the research overall: The approximately 110 validation repertoires used a platform that matched the one used for the roughly 700 first-cohort repertoires, as a later analysis reported.

Study results and limitations: Confirmation was obtained in vitro that a few CMV-associated chains are specific for CMV antigens. Reports indicated that the classifier achieved high specificity and sensitivity in diagnosing cytomegalovirus status.

Worth noting for this clone: No antigen is known for it.

The CDR3 runs to 13 residues. V gave up 5 bases and J gave up 8 bases, with 15 bases separating them. In germline, CDR1 is SGHTA, CDR2 FQGTGA. The assay was immunoSEQ multiplex PCR, and TCRdb's table has in-frame clones only and misses some. The sample yields a few hundred thousand clones, about 90% seen once. Sequenced: PBMCs. This chain links TRBV7-3 with TRBJ1-2; D remains ambiguous. This TCR derives from a woman in her thirties in good health and CMV-seronegative. The CDR3: CASSPGPLGGYTF. CDR3 DNA: TGTGCCAGCAGCCCCGGGCCCTTAGGGGGCTACACCTTC.